Below, 31 T cell receptor beta chains from the same sample are listed, as sequenced in a study of T cell repertoires in cytomegalovirus infection. TCRdb analysed the reads with MiXCR anew, one entry per CDR3 protein. Among some 700,000 distinct CDR3 sequences, about a third were seen once, and the ten largest hold about 2.8%. Material: PBMCs. These receptors were taken from a human donor in good health (CMV status not recorded). Some clones in this sample may be carry-over from other donors' samples.

V gene TRBV5-5 combines with J gene TRBJ2-3; D is unresolved. Germline V gives CDR1 SGHKS, CDR2 YYEKEE (reference sequence). This CDR3 has 15 residues. Trimming cost V 1 base and J 3 bases, with 12 bases left between them. The CDR3 spells CASSLTSLGTDTQYF. CDR3 nucleotide sequence: TGTGCCAGCAGCTTGACATCTTTGGGGACAGATACGCAGTATTTT.

The chain is built from TRBV27 and TRBJ2-6; TRBD1 agrees at 10 bases. Germline CDR1 reads MNHEY; CDR2 reads SMNVEV (reference sequence). This CDR3 region has 18 residues. V lost 6 bases and J lost 2; bases outside the gene matches: 10. The DNA of the CDR3 is TGTGCCAGCAGGCCCCGGACAGGGGGTGTCACTGGGGCCAACGTCCTGACTTTC. Amino acid sequence: CASRPRTGGVTGANVLTF.

The chain links TRBV20-1 to TRBJ2-4; maybe TRBD1 (6 bases). CDR1 and CDR2 (germline): DFQATT, SNEGSKA (reference sequence). V gave up 6 bases and J gave up 6 bases, with 15 bases separating them. The CDR3 runs to 13 residues. This chain's CDR3 is CSASQSRGNIQYF. CDR3 sequence (DNA): TGCAGTGCGTCACAGTCCAGGGGAAACATTCAGTACTTC.

The chain links TRBV6-1 to TRBJ2-1; D unclear. The germline CDR1 and CDR2 sequences are MNHNS and SASEGT. The ends were cut back, 2 bases at V and 9 bases at J, with 8 bases in the middle. The CDR3 spans 12 residues. CDR3 in DNA: TGTGCCAGCAGTGAACAAAGTGGTGAGCAGTTCTTC. This encodes CASSEQSGEQFF.

The chain employs TRBV7-2 and TRBJ2-7; a weak D match, TRBD2 (6 bases). V was clipped by 5 bases and J by 1 base, with 18 bases between them. The CDR3 length is 16 residues. Looked up from germline, CDR1 is SGHTA and CDR2 is FQGNSA. As DNA, the CDR3 is TGTGCCAGCAGCCCAAGCGGGCGGTACCTTTCCTACGAGCAGTACTTC. Its protein is CASSPSGRYLSYEQYF.

This clonotype was seen a single time. The chain has TRBV29-1 and TRBJ1-3; no clear D. The CDR3 length is 14 residues. V lost 0 bases, J lost 0 bases, and 6 bases lay in between. CDR1 is SQVTM, CDR2 ANQGSEA, per germline. The CDR3 protein is CSVEDRVSGNTIYF. The CDR3 DNA reads TGCAGCGTTGAAGATAGGGTCTCTGGAAACACCATATATTTT.

A single count supports this clonotype. Germline and junction disagree at one end, which may indicate a read error. The J gene is TRBJ1-5, the V gene TRBV28; no clear D gene. The CDR3 totals 13 residues. Germline V gives CDR1 MDHEN, CDR2 SYDVKM. Written as DNA, the CDR3 is TGTGCCAGAAGAAGGGAGGCAAGTCAGCCCCCGCATTTT. Translating it yields CARRREASQPPHF.

V usage is TRBV10-3 and J usage is TRBJ2-3; 9 nucleotides agree with TRBD2. CDR1 is ENHRY and CDR2 is SYGVKD in the germline V gene. This CDR3 contains 13 residues. V lost 11 bases to trimming and J lost 4 bases; unmatched junction nucleotides: 7. Here the CDR3 DNA reads TGTGCCGCCCGGGCGGGGGGGTCAGATACGCAGTATTTT. Its protein is CAARAGGSDTQYF.

This clonotype has a handful of counts. The chain joins TRBV7-2 to TRBJ2-7, with D possibly matching TRBD2 (6 bases). This CDR3 has 15 residues. V was cut by 5 bases and J by 6 bases, with 20 bases left in between. Germline CDR1 SGHTA, CDR2 FQGNSA. The CDR3 region is CASSPETRRYAEQYF. CDR3 in DNA: TGTGCCAGCAGCCCCGAGACTAGAAGGTACGCCGAGCAGTACTTC.

This clonotype appeared a few times. The chain is built from TRBV7-3 and TRBJ2-3, with no clear D. The V gene lost 5 bases and the J gene lost 6 bases, with 12 bases spanning the gap. Germline CDR1 SGHTA, CDR2 FQGTGA. This CDR3 spans 13 amino acids. CDR3 DNA sequence: TGTGCCAGCAGCCCCCTGGTCGGGGATACGCAGTATTTT. Translated: CASSPLVGDTQYF. Full variable domain (outside the CDR3, taken from reference TRBV7-3 and TRBJ2-3): GAGVSQTPSNKVTEKGKYVELRCDPISGHTALYWYRQSLGQGPEFLIYFQGTGAADDSGLPNDRFFAVRPEGSVSTLKIQRTERGDSAVYLCASSPLVGDTQYFGPGTRLTVL.

This clonotype has more than one count but fewer than ten. The rearrangement uses TRBV12-3 or TRBV12-4 and TRBJ2-5; 7 nucleotides match TRBD2. The length of the CDR3 is 13 residues. J lost 5 bases, V lost 6 bases, and 6 bases had no gene match. DNA for the CDR3: TGTGCCAGCAGCCGGACTAGGAGGGAGACCCAGTACTTC. This translates into CASSRTRRETQYF.

The chain links TRBV2 to TRBJ1-1; D remains ambiguous. Trimming removed 4 bases at V and 7 bases at J, with 7 bases between. The CDR3 is 11 amino acids. Germline CDR1 SNHLY, CDR2 FYNNEI. DNA for the CDR3: TGTGCCAGCAGTGTAGGAGTTGAAGCTTTCTTT. Translating it yields CASSVGVEAFF.

Concerning this clonotype itself: The junction differs from germline at one of its ends, possibly a read error. The genes are TRBV29-1 and TRBJ2-3, with D perhaps matching TRBD2 (6 bases). The CDR3 runs to 14 residues. Germline lookup yields CDR1 SQVTM and CDR2 ANQGSEA. The CDR3 bases are TGCAGCGTCGAAGCCCGGGAGTTGACAGATACGCAGTATTTT. Encoded protein: CSVEARELTDTQYF.

The genes are TRBV2 and TRBJ1-2; TRBD1 agrees at 7 bases. The CDR3 loop spans 14 amino acids. The V gene end was trimmed by 9 bases and the J gene end by 3 bases; junction bases not matched to a gene: 10. CDR1 is SNHLY and CDR2 is FYNNEI in the germline V gene. CDR3 bases: TGTGCCAGGGGTACAGGGGAGCTTCACTATGGCTACACCTTC. This encodes CARGTGELHYGYTF.

The rearrangement joins TRBV6-5 to TRBJ2-3; D could derive from TRBD1 or TRBD2 (5 bases each). The V end was cut by 2 bases, the J end by 6 bases, with 9 bases between. There are 13 residues in the CDR3. Germline CDR1 is MNHEY and CDR2 is SVGAGI. The CDR3 reads CASSYDWGDTQYF. CDR3 in DNA: TGTGCCAGCAGTTACGATTGGGGGGATACGCAGTATTTT.

This clonotype was seen a few times. The rearrangement uses TRBV28 and TRBJ1-5; D is possibly TRBD1 (5 bases). There are 14 residues in the CDR3. Trimming shortened V by 8 bases and J by 2 bases, and 13 bases separated the two germline ends. CDR1 and CDR2 (germline): MDHEN, SYDVKM. CDR3 sequence: CASSPGTRNQPQHF. CDR3 DNA: TGTGCCAGCTCCCCAGGGACCCGCAATCAGCCCCAGCATTTT.

This chain joins TRBV20-1 and TRBJ1-5, with TRBD1 identical over 9 bases. This CDR3 comprises 15 residues. Per the germline V gene, CDR1 is DFQATT and CDR2 is SNEGSKA (reference sequence). Trimming took 5 bases from V and 2 from J; bases not matched to a gene: 7. Here the CDR3 DNA reads TGCAGTGCTCAGAGGACAGGGGCGGGCAATCAGCCCCAGCATTTT. This codes for CSAQRTGAGNQPQHF.

The chain links TRBV20-1 to TRBJ2-4, with 7 positions matching TRBD1. Trimming cost V 6 bases and J 2 bases; bases outside gene matches: 10. CDR3 size: 15 residues. The germline gives CDR1 DFQATT, CDR2 SNEGSKA (reference sequence). CDR3 amino acids: CSALDRQGTKNIQYF. The DNA of the CDR3 is TGCAGTGCATTAGATCGACAGGGTACCAAAAACATTCAGTACTTC.

The V call is TRBV20-1, the J call TRBJ2-3; tentative D call: TRBD2 (6 bases). The CDR3 is 15 residues long. Germline CDR1 and CDR2: DFQATT and SNEGSKA (reference sequence). The ends were cut back, 1 base at V and 2 bases at J, with 13 bases in the middle. This CDR3 reads CSARAREFNTDTQYF. Here the CDR3 DNA reads TGCAGTGCTAGAGCACGGGAGTTCAACACAGATACGCAGTATTTT.

On this clonotype itself: It may be a read error: a sequence one base away is much more abundant. This sequence joins TRBV7-2 and TRBJ2-5; TRBD2 is a possible D gene (6 bases). V was pared by 4 bases and J by 2 bases, with 14 bases between. The CDR3 is 15 residues long. Germline lookup yields CDR1 SGHTA and CDR2 FQGNSA. CDR3 in DNA: TGTGCCAGCAGCTACCGACTAGTGGGACAAGAGACCCAGTACTTC. This sequence encodes CASSYRLVGQETQYF. Together with reference TRBV7-2 and TRBJ2-5, the CDR3 gives the full variable domain: GAGVSQSPSNKVTEKGKDVELRCDPISGHTALYWYRQSLGQGLEFLIYFQGNSAPDKSGLPSDRFSAERTGGSVSTLTIQRTQQEDSAVYLCASSYRLVGQETQYFGPGTRLLVL.

This clonotype was detected ten times or more. CDR3 in DNA: TGTGCCAGCAGCTTATCCCCCGGCAGGGGGTTAGAAGACACTGAAGCTTTCTTT. It codes for CASSLSPGRGLEDTEAFF. The chain has TRBV7-2 and TRBJ1-1; 7 bases map to TRBD1. Trimming cost V 2 bases and J 3 bases; bases outside gene matches: 15. CDR1 is SGHTA and CDR2 is FQGNSA in the germline V gene. The CDR3 has 18 residues.

Note on this clonotype: With a much larger clone just one base away, this may be a read error. No conserved phenylalanine or tryptophan is present at the end of the CDR3, so a read error is the likely explanation. V usage is TRBV7-6 and J usage is TRBJ1-1, with a possible D match to TRBD1 (5 bases). V lost 3 bases and J lost 0, with 14 bases in between. The CDR3 sequence is 16 residues long. The germline V gene has CDR1 SGHVS and CDR2 FNYEAQ. This CDR3 reads CASSFTPQGLNTEAFL. DNA of the CDR3: TGTGCCAGCAGCTTCACCCCGCAGGGCCTGAACACTGAAGCTTTCTTG.

The V and J genes are TRBV20-1 and TRBJ2-1; 8 positions agree with TRBD2. CDR1 is DFQATT and CDR2 is SNEGSKA in the germline V gene (reference sequence). There are 12 residues in the CDR3. CDR3 sequence (DNA): TGCAGGGGGGGGGGGACTAGGACTGAGCAGTTCTTC. It translates to CRGGGTRTEQFF.

Many counts were recorded for this clonotype. The chain employs TRBV28 and TRBJ1-2; TRBD1 agrees at 8 bases. The CDR3 is 14 amino acids. Germline CDR1 and CDR2: MDHEN and SYDVKM. Unmatched junction bases numbered 8, after V lost 4 bases and J lost 7 bases. The CDR3 bases are TGTGCCAGCAGTTCGCCTCGACAGGGGAGTGGCTACACCTTC. Translated: CASSSPRQGSGYTF.

As concerns this clonotype: This may stem from a read error, because a much larger clone lies one nucleotide away. CDR3 nucleotide sequence: TGTGCCAGCAGGGCGTATCGGGGGTTCGGCGAGCAGTACTTC. Translating it yields CASRAYRGFGEQYF. The chain employs TRBV28 and TRBJ2-7; perhaps TRBD2 as D (6 bases). This CDR3 region has 14 residues. The V gene's germline CDR1 is MDHEN and CDR2 SYDVKM. With 6 bases removed from V and 6 bases from J, the gap between germline ends came to 18 bases.

This clonotype occurred a few times. This chain joins TRBV12-3 or TRBV12-4 and TRBJ1-2; D unresolved. V was trimmed by 5 bases and J by 8 bases, leaving 18 bases between them. The CDR3 totals 14 residues. The CDR3 is CASSRLGVLNGYTF. CDR3 in DNA: TGTGCCAGCAGTCGACTCGGGGTCTTGAACGGCTACACCTTC.

A few counts support this clonotype. This chain joins TRBV4-1 and TRBJ2-7; 7 bases are a match to TRBD1. V shed 1 base, J shed 6 bases, and the junction held 12 bases outside the gene matches. The CDR3 is 16 residues long. The germline gives CDR1 MGHRA, CDR2 YSYEKL. CDR3 residues: CASSQVMSGTEGEQYF. Written as DNA, the CDR3 is TGCGCCAGCAGCCAAGTAATGTCCGGGACAGAGGGCGAGCAGTACTTC.

The chain has TRBV7-6 and TRBJ2-3; D gene unclear. Deletions cut 2 bases from V and 4 bases from J, with 10 bases between. This CDR3 is built from 14 residues. Germline CDR1 and CDR2: SGHVS and FNYEAQ. CDR3 DNA: TGTGCCAGCAGCTTACAGTCGGGTCCAGATACGCAGTATTTT. Protein: CASSLQSGPDTQYF.

V usage is TRBV14 and J usage is TRBJ1-2, with D possibly matching TRBD1 (6 bases). Trimming removed 4 bases from V and 1 base from J, with 13 bases in between. CDR3 length: 15 amino acids. Germline CDR1 is SGHDN and CDR2 is FVKESK. In nucleotides, the CDR3 is TGTGCCAGCAGCCCTTGGACAGAATTTAACTATGGCTACACCTTC. Its translation: CASSPWTEFNYGYTF.

This chain links TRBV28 with TRBJ1-6; the D is unclear. Germline V gene data show CDR1 as MDHEN and CDR2 as SYDVKM. The CDR3 totals 12 residues. The ends were cut back, 7 bases at V and 6 bases at J, with 7 bases in the middle. CDR3 residues: CASKPTNSPLHF. As DNA, the CDR3 is TGTGCCAGCAAACCGACTAATTCACCCCTCCACTTT.

The V call is TRBV12-3 or TRBV12-4, the J call TRBJ1-1; D not resolved. The CDR3 runs 16 residues. Trimming removed 8 bases at V and 0 bases at J, with 19 bases between. This chain's CDR3 is CASRSPPPRMNTEAFF. Here the CDR3 DNA reads TGTGCCAGCCGTTCCCCTCCGCCTCGGATGAACACTGAAGCTTTCTTT.